This TCR beta chain was recovered during a study of shared clonotypes between healthy human individuals. Study-wide results and caveats: Few donors restricted represented genetic and exposure-history diversity.

This CDR3 region has 15 residues. Germline V gives CDR1 SNHLY, CDR2 FYNNEI. With 7 bases clipped from V and 5 bases from J, the junction kept 9 bases outside the gene matches. Deep level was the assay's run setting. The authors distributed each subset's genomic DNA evenly over several immunoSEQ plates. Repertoires were generated with immunoSEQ multiplex PCR, while TCRdb's copy carries only in-frame clones and drops some. The sample holds hundreds of thousands of clones, 92% seen once. As regards this clone: Its antigen is still unknown.

Naive CD8 cells lacked CD45RO and underwent positive selection for CCR7, leaving out terminally differentiated effector memory CD45RA+ cells. Every donor, a Caucasian adult, lived in Nashville, Tennessee. V is TRBV2 and J is TRBJ2-1, with 9 nucleotides matching TRBD2. The sample consisted of naive CD8+ T cells sorted from blood. This receptor was obtained from a man aged 25 to 45 in good health. CDR3 coding DNA: TGTGCCAGCATGTCATTCATAGCGGGGGACAATGAGCAGTTCTTC. This gives the protein CASMSFIAGDNEQFF.